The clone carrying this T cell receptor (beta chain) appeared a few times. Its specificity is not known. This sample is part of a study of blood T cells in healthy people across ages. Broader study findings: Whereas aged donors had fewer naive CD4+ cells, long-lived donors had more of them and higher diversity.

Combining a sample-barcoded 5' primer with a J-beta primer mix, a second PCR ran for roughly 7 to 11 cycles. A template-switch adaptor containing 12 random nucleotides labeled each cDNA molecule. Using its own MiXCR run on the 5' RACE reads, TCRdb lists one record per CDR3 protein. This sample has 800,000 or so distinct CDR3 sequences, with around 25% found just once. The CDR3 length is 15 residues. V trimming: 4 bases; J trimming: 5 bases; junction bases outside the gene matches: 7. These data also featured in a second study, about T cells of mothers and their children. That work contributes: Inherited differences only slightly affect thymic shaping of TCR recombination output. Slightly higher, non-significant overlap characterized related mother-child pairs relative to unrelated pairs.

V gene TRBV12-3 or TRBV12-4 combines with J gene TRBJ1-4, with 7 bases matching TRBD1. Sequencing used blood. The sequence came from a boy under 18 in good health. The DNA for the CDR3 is TGTGCCAGCAGTTACGACAGGGAGCCAAATGAAAAACTGTTTTTT. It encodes CASSYDREPNEKLFF.